These 4 T cell receptor beta chains were sequenced from one sample in a study of T cells in women clearing cervical HPV infection. Measured with immunoSEQ multiplex PCR; TCRdb has only the in-frame clones, and not every one. Its table lists about 23,000 clones. Sequencing was carried out using blood buffy coat. These receptors were collected from a woman aged 18 to 75 with a cervical HPV16 infection that either progressed to CIN3+ or cleared (not recorded which).

As for this clone: Read coverage stops 3 residues before the CDR3 terminus; the germline J gene supplies the remainder. The chain employs TRBV29-1 and TRBJ1-1; the D gene is possibly TRBD1 (6 bases). Germline CDR1 is SQVTM and CDR2 is ANQGSEA. The CDR3 has 13 amino acids. Between the trimmed V and J ends, which lost 7 bases and 6 bases, there was a span of 18 bases. The sequenced CDR3 bases are TGCAGCGCCCAAAGACAGGTCTCCCCTGAA. This encodes CSAQRQVSPE. The CDR3 reads in full as CSAQRQVSPEAFF.

A remark on this clone: The observed sequence ends 3 residues before the CDR3 terminus, with the missing tail filled in from the germline J gene. The chain has TRBV7-1 and TRBJ2-6; 8 nucleotides agree with TRBD1. Being an ORF, TRBV7-1 has a function that is uncertain. After removal of 3 bases from V and 0 bases from J, the junction contained 16 bases not matched to a gene. The CDR3 length is 21 residues. CDR3 DNA, as far as it was read: TGTGCCAGCAGCTCTTACGATCTTATCGGACAGGGAAGCTCTGGGGCCAACGTC. Protein: CASSSYDLIGQGSSGANV. The complete CDR3 sequence is CASSSYDLIGQGSSGANVLTF.

Details on this clone: The observed sequence ends 3 residues before the CDR3 terminus, with the missing tail filled in from the germline J gene. The V and J genes are TRBV5-6 and TRBJ2-5; perhaps TRBD1 as D (5 bases). The germline V gene encodes CDR1 SGHDT and CDR2 YYEEEE. Trimming took 4 bases from V and 2 from J, leaving 12 bases between them. The CDR3 is made up of 14 amino acids. CDR3 DNA, as far as it was read: TGTGCCAGCAGCCAGGGAAGCTTACAAGAGACC. As protein: CASSQGSLQET. The whole CDR3 reads CASSQGSLQETQYF.

Concerning this clone itself: The read terminates 3 residues ahead of where the CDR3 ends, so the germline J gene completes it. The V call is TRBV20-1, the J call TRBJ2-3; D ambiguous. CDR3 length equals 13 residues. V was pared by 0 bases and J by 8 bases, with 12 bases between. Germline V gene lookup returns CDR1 DFQATT and CDR2 SNEGSKA (reference sequence). The CDR3 bases that were read are TGCAGTGCTAGAGATAGACGCGGTTCTACG. It specifies CSARDRRGST. The whole CDR3 sequence is CSARDRRGSTQYF.